These 21 T cell receptor beta chains originate from one sample sequenced in a study of blood T cell repertoires in COVID-19 (dated by TCRdb to 2018 to 2020). Receptor libraries were prepared by the immunoSEQ multiplex PCR assay. TCRdb re-hosts the immuneACCESS table, in-frame sequences only. Its copies lack some clones; in the studies checked, an unresolved V gene accounts for under half of them, and the cause for the rest is not known. The sample table contains over 200,000 clones; only one count was recorded for 65% to 90% of them. The top ten clonotypes cover 8.5% to 10% of the sample. Sequenced sample: PBMCs or T cells enriched from blood (not recorded which). Every receptor here comes from a woman aged 45-60 years with acute COVID-19.

The chain combines TRBV7-2 with TRBJ2-7; 11 positions match TRBD2. CDR3 size: 14 residues. J lost 9 bases, V lost 5 bases, and 9 bases had no gene match. Germline V lookup: CDR1 SGHTA, CDR2 FQGNSA. The CDR3 is CASSGGLADPRQYF. The DNA of the CDR3 is TGTGCCAGCAGCGGGGGACTAGCGGACCCCCGGCAGTACTTC.

The CDR3 reads CASSQDHGTNSYNEQFF. The DNA of the CDR3 is TGTGCCAGCAGCCAAGACCACGGGACAAACTCCTACAATGAGCAGTTCTTC. The chain links TRBV14 to TRBJ2-1; a possible D gene is TRBD1 (6 bases). This CDR3 region has 17 residues. The germline gives CDR1 SGHDN, CDR2 FVKESK. V lost 0 bases to trimming and J lost 0 bases, with 12 bases between them.

The chain joins TRBV4-2 to TRBJ1-5; no definite D call. The V and J ends lost 6 bases and 6 bases respectively, with 21 bases between them. The CDR3 runs 16 residues. Germline loops: CDR1 LGHNA, CDR2 YNFKEQ. The CDR3 DNA is TGTGCCAGCAGTCCAAGTCCAAGCGGGAGACTTCAGCCCCAGCATTTT. It is translated as CASSPSPSGRLQPQHF.

The chain has TRBV28 and TRBJ1-5; D remains ambiguous. The V gene lost 6 bases and the J gene lost 0 bases, with 12 bases spanning the gap. Germline CDR1 is MDHEN and CDR2 is SYDVKM. The CDR3 is made up of 15 amino acids. CDR3 nucleotide sequence: TGTGCCAGCAGCCGGGGAGGCTATAGCAATCAGCCCCAGCATTTT. This codes for CASSRGGYSNQPQHF. Supplemented by reference TRBV28 and TRBJ1-5, the full variable domain reads DVKVTQSSRYLVKRTGEKVFLECVQDMDHENMFWYRQDPGLGLRLIYFSYDVKMKEKGDIPEGYSVSREKKERFSLILESASTNQTSMYLCASSRGGYSNQPQHFGDGTRLSIL.

The J gene is TRBJ2-3, the V gene TRBV6-5; perhaps TRBD1 as D (5 bases). Germline V lookup: CDR1 MNHEY, CDR2 SVGAGI. The CDR3 sequence is 16 residues long. With 4 bases removed from V and 3 bases from J, the gap between germline ends came to 17 bases. The CDR3, as DNA: TGTGCCAGCAGTTTCGACCAGGGCACCCGGACAGATACGCAGTATTTT. This sequence encodes CASSFDQGTRTDTQYF.

This chain links TRBV5-1 with TRBJ2-7; D may be TRBD1 (5 bases). The V end was cut by 2 bases, the J end by 7 bases, with 10 bases between. The CDR3 has 12 amino acids. Per the germline V gene, CDR1 is SGHRS and CDR2 is YFSETQ. This CDR3 reads CASSFTGGEQYF. Written as DNA, the CDR3 is TGCGCCAGCAGCTTCACAGGTGGAGAGCAGTACTTC.

The gene calls are TRBV7-2 and TRBJ2-5, with 8 positions matching TRBD2. The V and J ends lost 5 bases and 2 bases, in that order; junction bases with no gene match: 10. Germline assignment: CDR1 SGHTA and CDR2 FQGNSA. The CDR3 covers 16 residues. CDR3 loop: CASSPRGAGVQETQYF. The CDR3 DNA reads TGTGCCAGCAGCCCCCGAGGAGCGGGGGTGCAAGAGACCCAGTACTTC. Combining the CDR3 with reference TRBV7-2 and TRBJ2-5 gives the whole variable domain GAGVSQSPSNKVTEKGKDVELRCDPISGHTALYWYRQSLGQGLEFLIYFQGNSAPDKSGLPSDRFSAERTGGSVSTLTIQRTQQEDSAVYLCASSPRGAGVQETQYFGPGTRLLVL.

The CDR3 bases are TGTGCCAGCTCACAGGGGGCGGGCAGCAATCAGCCCCAGCATTTT. Encoded protein: CASSQGAGSNQPQHF. The rearrangement uses TRBV18 and TRBJ1-5, with TRBD1 identical over 7 bases. CDR1 and CDR2 (germline): KGHSH, LQKENI. This CDR3 is 15 amino acids long. Trimming took 4 bases from V and 1 from J; bases not matched to a gene: 4.

This clone was counted a few times. In nucleotides, the CDR3 is TGTGCCAGCAGCCGGGGGGGGACAGGGGATCAGCCCCAGCATTTT. This translates into CASSRGGTGDQPQHF. The chain is built from TRBV28 and TRBJ1-5; 10 nucleotides match TRBD1. The CDR3 has 15 amino acids. Germline loops: CDR1 MDHEN, CDR2 SYDVKM. Losses at the gene ends were 6 bases for V and 5 bases for J; bases not matched to a gene: 7.

The DNA of the CDR3 is TGTGCCAGCTCACCACCTAGCGGGACAAACTACAATGAGCAGTTCTTC. This encodes CASSPPSGTNYNEQFF. The gene calls are TRBV18 and TRBJ2-1; 8 nucleotides align to TRBD2. CDR1 and CDR2 (germline): KGHSH, LQKENI. Trimming removed 0 bases from V and 3 bases from J; junction bases left unmatched: 4. The CDR3 runs 16 residues.

The V and J genes are TRBV7-2 and TRBJ2-4, with 7 bases that match TRBD2. J gave up 3 bases and V 5 bases, and 1 base lay outside the gene matches. Germline loops: CDR1 SGHTA, CDR2 FQGNSA. CDR3 size: 13 residues. The CDR3 region has the DNA TGTGCCAGCAGCGGGGGGGTCAAAAACATTCAGTACTTC. Residues: CASSGGVKNIQYF.

The chain couples TRBV14 to TRBJ2-7, with TRBD1 identical over 9 bases. Losses at the gene ends were 1 base for V and 4 bases for J; bases not matched to a gene: 11. Germline assignment: CDR1 SGHDN and CDR2 FVKESK. CDR3 length: 17 amino acids. The chain's CDR3 is CASSQVAGTGRVYEQYF. The CDR3 DNA reads TGTGCCAGCAGCCAAGTGGCCGGGACAGGGCGTGTTTACGAGCAGTACTTC. Drawing the rest from reference TRBV14 and TRBJ2-7, the complete variable domain is EAGVTQFPSHSVIEKGQTVTLRCDPISGHDNLYWYRRVMGKEIKFLLHFVKESKQDESGMPNNRFLAERTGGTYSTLKVQPAELEDSGVYFCASSQVAGTGRVYEQYFGPGTRLTVT.

This chain uses TRBV10-3 with TRBJ1-5, with D maybe TRBD1 (6 bases). This CDR3 is 14 amino acids long. CDR1 is ENHRY and CDR2 is SYGVKD in the germline V gene. The germline V and J ends were trimmed by 2 bases and 3 bases, with 8 bases remaining between them. DNA for the CDR3: TGTGCCATCAGTGAGACAGGGACCAATCAGCCCCAGCATTTT. Residues: CAISETGTNQPQHF.

The rearrangement joins TRBV13 to TRBJ1-2; no firm D call. The V and J ends lost 5 bases and 2 bases respectively, with 9 bases between them. Per the germline V gene, CDR1 is PRHDT and CDR2 is FYEKMQ (reference sequence). There are 13 residues in the CDR3. CDR3 coding DNA: TGTGCCAGCAGCCCAGGAAAAAACTATGGCTACACCTTC. It yields the protein CASSPGKNYGYTF.

The J gene is TRBJ2-1, the V gene TRBV28; a possible D gene is TRBD2 (6 bases). CDR1 and CDR2 (germline): MDHEN, SYDVKM. Trimming took off 7 bases at V and 0 bases at J, with 13 bases between the two ends. The CDR3 contains 15 residues. The CDR3 loop reads CASINGGTSYNEQFF. The CDR3 DNA reads as TGTGCCAGCATCAATGGGGGGACCTCCTACAATGAGCAGTTCTTC.

This clone was counted between two and nine times. The identical CDR3 is also encoded by other nucleotide sequences in the sample. The V and J genes are TRBV27 and TRBJ1-6; 8 bases fit TRBD1. The CDR3 covers 15 residues. V shed 4 bases, J shed 7 bases, and the junction held 6 bases outside the gene matches. CDR1 is MNHEY, CDR2 SMNVEV, per germline (reference sequence). The DNA for the CDR3 is TGTGCCAGCAGTTGGTTACAGGGGGACAATTCACCCCTCCACTTT. Protein product: CASSWLQGDNSPLHF.

The chain employs TRBV28 and TRBJ2-1; perhaps TRBD2 as D (5 bases). The CDR3 is made up of 13 amino acids. The germline V gene has CDR1 MDHEN and CDR2 SYDVKM. The V end was cut by 1 base, the J end by 10 bases, with 11 bases between. CDR3 sequence reads: CASSLSSIREQFF. The CDR3 nucleotides read TGTGCCAGCAGTTTATCTAGCATTCGGGAGCAGTTCTTC.

The rearrangement uses TRBV5-6 and TRBJ2-7, with TRBD1 matching over 8 bases. The CDR3 runs 16 residues. CDR1 is SGHDT and CDR2 is YYEEEE in the germline V gene. V trimming: 3 bases; J trimming: 7 bases; junction bases outside the gene matches: 15. In nucleotides, the CDR3 is TGTGCCAGCAGCTCGACGGGGGCCAGGGGGCGGATTGAGCAGTACTTC. Translating it yields CASSSTGARGRIEQYF.

This chain connects TRBV28 to TRBJ2-7; TRBD1 aligns across 9 bases. J lost 0 bases, V lost 6 bases, and 21 bases had no gene match. Looked up from germline, CDR1 is MDHEN and CDR2 is SYDVKM. CDR3 size: 20 residues. Here the CDR3 reads CASRRRPGQGFDIVSYEQYF. The CDR3 DNA reads as TGTGCCAGCAGGCGACGACCGGGACAGGGCTTCGATATCGTCTCCTACGAGCAGTACTTC.

The chain uses TRBV3-1 (or the pseudogene TRBV3-2) and TRBJ1-3, with D maybe TRBD1 (5 bases). Germline V gene data show CDR1 as LGHDT and CDR2 as YNNKEL (reference sequence). CDR3 length: 15 residues. The germline V and J ends were trimmed by 3 bases and 5 bases, with 14 bases remaining between them. The CDR3 region is CASSQQGLGRNTIYF. The CDR3 nucleotides are TGTGCCAGCAGCCAGCAGGGCTTGGGCCGAAACACCATATATTTT.

CDR3 DNA: TGTGCCAGCTCGAGGACTAGCGGGGGGGAAAGCGAGCAGTACTTC. Translating gives CASSRTSGGESEQYF. V usage is TRBV18 and J usage is TRBJ2-7; 15 bases align to TRBD2. This CDR3 comprises 15 residues. Per germline, CDR1 KGHSH and CDR2 LQKENI. The trim removed 6 bases at V and 6 bases at J, leaving 6 bases unmatched.